The 20 T cell receptor beta chains listed next were all sequenced from one sample in a study of T cells after yellow fever vaccination. TCRdb reprocessed the 5' RACE reads with MiXCR, giving one entry per CDR3 protein. The sample gives around 350,000 distinct CDR3 sequences, approximately 10% of which show up once; less than 20% is in the top ten. Sample: PBMCs, taken on the day of the first yellow fever vaccination. The origin of the receptors is a man aged 18 to 30 who received the YFV17D yellow fever vaccine.

The CDR3 is CASSLALGQGTSYEQYF. The DNA for the CDR3 is TGTGCCAGCAGCTTAGCACTGGGACAGGGGACTTCCTACGAGCAGTACTTC. V gene TRBV7-9 combines with J gene TRBJ2-7; 10 bases agree with TRBD1. CDR3 length: 17 amino acids. Germline values: CDR1 SEHNR, CDR2 FQNEAQ (reference sequence). V dropped 0 bases and J dropped 1; count of bases not matched to a gene: 6. Using reference TRBV7-9 and TRBJ2-7 for the parts outside the CDR3, the full variable domain is DTGVSQNPRHKITKRGQNVTFRCDPISEHNRLYWYRQTLGQGPEFLTYFQNEAQLEKSRLLSDRFSAERPKGSFSTLEIQRTEQGDSAMYLCASSLALGQGTSYEQYFGPGTRLTVT.

This clonotype was picked up a small number of times. The V gene is TRBV6-1, the J gene TRBJ1-4, with TRBD1 as a possible D gene (6 bases). The V end was cut by 7 bases, the J end by 1 base, with 13 bases between. Per the germline V gene, CDR1 is MNHNS and CDR2 is SASEGT. The CDR3 spans 15 residues. CDR3 protein: CASTREGGTNEKLFF. The DNA of the CDR3 is TGTGCCAGCACCCGGGAGGGGGGAACTAATGAAAAACTGTTTTTT.

The CDR3 DNA reads as TGCGCCAGCAGCCTGGAAAAAGGGGCCAACGTCCTGACTTTC. It is translated as CASSLEKGANVLTF. The chain uses TRBV4-3 and TRBJ2-6; no clear D. Trimming took 4 bases from V and 4 from J, leaving 8 bases between them. In germline, CDR1 is LGHNA, CDR2 YSLEER. This CDR3 is 14 amino acids long.

This clonotype has more than one count but fewer than ten. The chain couples TRBV28 to TRBJ2-7, with 9 bases aligning to TRBD2. This CDR3 contains 14 residues. CDR1 and CDR2 from the germline V gene are MDHEN and SYDVKM. Trimming removed 1 base from V and 7 bases from J; junction bases left unmatched: 5. Written as DNA, the CDR3 is TGTGCCAGCAGTTTATTCGGCGGGGGGGGTGAGCAGTACGTC. Translating it yields CASSLFGGGGEQYV.

The chain employs TRBV18 and TRBJ2-1, with TRBD2 identical over 15 bases. In germline, CDR1 is KGHSH, CDR2 LQKENI. V lost 3 bases and J lost 0; bases outside the gene matches: 6. This CDR3 contains 19 residues. The CDR3 DNA follows: TGTGCCAGCTCACCGAGGACTAGCGGGGGGGGAAGCTCCTACAATGAGCAGTTCTTC. Translation: CASSPRTSGGGSSYNEQFF.

The chain is built from TRBV5-6 and TRBJ1-3; no clear D. This CDR3 contains 13 residues. Germline loops: CDR1 SGHDT, CDR2 YYEEEE. Trimming took off 6 bases at V and 1 base at J, with 8 bases between the two ends. CDR3 bases: TGTGCCAGCACCCAATGGTCTGGAAACACCATATATTTT. This sequence encodes CASTQWSGNTIYF.

This clonotype was seen only a few times. The V and J genes are TRBV20-1 and TRBJ1-5; D gene unclear. V was clipped by 3 bases and J by 0 bases, with 6 bases between them. The CDR3 contains 13 residues. Germline lookup yields CDR1 DFQATT and CDR2 SNEGSKA (reference sequence). CDR3 loop: CSASGDSNQPQHF. CDR3 DNA: TGCAGTGCTAGTGGGGATAGCAATCAGCCCCAGCATTTT.

This clonotype was counted only a few times. The rearrangement joins TRBV19 to TRBJ2-3; tentatively, D is TRBD1 (5 bases). Trimming removed 3 bases from V and 6 bases from J, with 13 bases in between. Germline V gene sequence: CDR1 LNHDA, CDR2 SQIVND (reference sequence). This CDR3 is built from 14 residues. The CDR3 sequence: CASSIARAGDTQYF. As DNA, the CDR3 is TGTGCCAGTAGTATTGCCAGGGCCGGGGATACGCAGTATTTT. The variable domain in full, completed from reference TRBV19 and TRBJ2-3, reads DGGITQSPKYLFRKEGQNVTLSCEQNLNHDAMYWYRQDPGQGLRLIYYSQIVNDFQKGDIAEGYSVSREKKESFPLTVTSAQKNPTAFYLCASSIARAGDTQYFGPGTRLTVL.

This clonotype has a count of ten or more. The chain links TRBV9 to TRBJ2-4, with a possible D match to TRBD2 (5 bases). The CDR3 contains 16 residues. V was shortened by 0 bases and J by 1 base, with 11 bases between the two germline ends. Germline CDR1 SGDLS, CDR2 YYNGEE. CDR3 in DNA: TGTGCCAGCAGCGTAGGGACCGGCGGGGCCAAAAACATTCAGTACTTC. This sequence encodes CASSVGTGGAKNIQYF.

The chain uses TRBV5-1 and TRBJ1-2; 8 bases are a match to TRBD1. Germline V CDR1 and CDR2: SGHRS, YFSETQ. With V trimmed by 4 bases and J by 8 bases, 10 bases remained unmatched. The CDR3 is made up of 14 amino acids. CDR3 sequence: CASSVGQGEGGYTF. Written as DNA, the CDR3 is TGCGCCAGCAGCGTCGGACAGGGTGAAGGAGGCTACACCTTC. Complete variable domain (other parts from reference TRBV5-1 and TRBJ1-2): KAGVTQTPRYLIKTRGQQVTLSCSPISGHRSVSWYQQTPGQGLQFLFEYFSETQRNKGNFPGRFSGRQFSNSRSEMNVSTLELGDSALYLCASSVGQGEGGYTFGSGTRLTVV.

This clonotype was seen only a few times. The genes are TRBV29-1 and TRBJ2-7; TRBD1 matches 8 bases. The CDR3 extends over 16 amino acids. With V trimmed by 6 bases and J by 2 bases, 15 bases remained unmatched. CDR1 is SQVTM, CDR2 ANQGSEA, per germline. The CDR3 nucleotides read TGCAGCGTCGAAAGTATCGACAGGGGCCCCACCTACGAGCAGTACGTC. It specifies CSVESIDRGPTYEQYV.

This clonotype has ten or more counts. V usage is TRBV4-3 and J usage is TRBJ2-4, with D maybe TRBD2 (5 bases). The CDR3 length is 16 residues. The germline gives CDR1 LGHNA, CDR2 YSLEER. V was trimmed by 1 base and J by 3 bases, leaving 13 bases between them. CDR3 coding DNA: TGCGCCAGCAGCCAAGCCCCGGGGTACGTCAAAAACATTCAGTACTTC. The encoded protein is CASSQAPGYVKNIQYF.

This clonotype was counted a few times. This sequence joins TRBV20-1 and TRBJ2-3, with TRBD1 matching 7 bases. Trimming removed 7 bases from V and 2 bases from J; junction bases left unmatched: 9. CDR3 length: 14 residues. The germline CDR1 and CDR2 sequences are DFQATT and SNEGSKA (reference sequence). Here the CDR3 reads CSGDTGADTDTQYF. DNA for the CDR3: TGCAGTGGGGATACAGGGGCGGACACAGATACGCAGTATTTT.

The V and J genes are TRBV20-1 and TRBJ2-7; 13 bases are a match to TRBD2. Germline-derived CDR1 and CDR2 are DFQATT and SNEGSKA (reference sequence). This CDR3 has 17 residues. The CDR3: CRRYRGTSGDHHYEQYV. As DNA, the CDR3 is TGCAGAAGATACCGCGGGACTAGCGGGGACCATCACTACGAGCAGTACGTC.

The chain combines TRBV5-6 with TRBJ2-5, with D hard to call. The germline gives CDR1 SGHDT, CDR2 YYEEEE. This CDR3 has 13 amino acids. Trimming removed 5 bases at V and 5 bases at J, with 13 bases between. CDR3 DNA sequence: TGTGCCAGCAGTAAGTGGGTACTCGAGACCCAGTACTTC. As protein: CASSKWVLETQYF. Variable domain in full (rest from reference TRBV5-6 and TRBJ2-5): DAGVTQSPTHLIKTRGQQVTLRCSPKSGHDTVSWYQQALGQGPQFIFQYYEEEERQRGNFPDRFSGHQFPNYSSELNVNALLLGDSALYLCASSKWVLETQYFGPGTRLLVL.

This clonotype was observed a few times. For the CDR3, the DNA is TGCGCCAGCAGCCAAGTTCGGGGAGTAGGCTATGGCTACACCTTC. The encoded protein is CASSQVRGVGYGYTF. V gene TRBV4-1 combines with J gene TRBJ1-2; D gene unclear. Germline V gives CDR1 MGHRA, CDR2 YSYEKL. V gave up 1 base and J gave up 4 bases, with 13 bases separating them. The CDR3 extends over 15 amino acids.

This clonotype was counted a few times. The V gene is TRBV20-1, the J gene TRBJ2-3; unclear D gene. The CDR3 loop spans 13 amino acids. Germline-derived CDR1 and CDR2 are DFQATT and SNEGSKA (reference sequence). V was cut by 3 bases and J by 4 bases, with 11 bases left in between. CDR3 loop: CSASISIADTQYF. The CDR3 coding sequence is TGCAGTGCTAGTATTTCAATCGCAGATACGCAGTATTTT.

The CDR3 loop is CASSVGGVSTDTQYF. For the CDR3, the DNA is TGTGCCAGCAGCGTAGGAGGGGTGAGCACAGATACGCAGTATTTT. This chain connects TRBV9 to TRBJ2-3; D might be TRBD1 or TRBD2, each matching 5 bases. Trimming stripped 0 bases from V and 0 bases from J, with 8 bases between. Germline CDR1 is SGDLS and CDR2 is YYNGEE. The CDR3 is made up of 15 amino acids.

This clonotype was detected only a few times. The J gene is TRBJ2-2, the V gene TRBV10-3; D might be TRBD1 (7 bases). The germline V gene has CDR1 ENHRY and CDR2 SYGVKD. Trimming pared 0 bases from V and 3 bases from J, leaving 14 bases between. The length of the CDR3 is 17 residues. CDR3 nucleotide sequence: TGTGCCATCAGTGAGTCGATCGGAGGGGGCCACACCGGGGAGCTGTTTTTT. Amino acids: CAISESIGGGHTGELFF.

The gene calls are TRBV23-1 and TRBJ1-5; no firm D call. TRBV23-1 falls under the ORF class, with uncertain function. The CDR3 contains 17 residues. The V end lost 1 base, the J end lost 6 bases, and 19 bases lay between the germline ends. DNA for the CDR3: TGCGCCAGCAGTCAATGGGGTGCCAGTCCAAGCGCTCAGCCCCAGCATTTT. Its protein product is CASSQWGASPSAQPQHF.